The next 24 T cell receptor beta chains were all read from a single sample in a study of memory CD4+ T cells and cytomegalovirus serostatus. Profiling relied on immunoSEQ multiplex PCR, and the TCRdb table lists in-frame clones only, not all of them. The table records under 50,000 clones, around 80% of them present only once. Single viable CD3+CD4+CD8-CD45RO+ cells were sorted as the memory CD4+ T cells. Specimen: memory CD4+ T cells from blood. These TCRs come from an adult in good health and CMV-seropositive.

This clone occurred once. The chain employs TRBV29-1 and TRBJ2-3; 9 bases are a match to TRBD2. The CDR3 runs to 13 residues. With 7 bases clipped from V and 6 bases from J, the junction kept 8 bases outside the gene matches. From germline, CDR1 is SQVTM and CDR2 ANQGSEA. As DNA, the CDR3 is TGCAGCGAGCTAGCGGGGAGAGGGGATACGCAGTATTTT. It encodes CSELAGRGDTQYF.

V usage is TRBV5-1 and J usage is TRBJ2-4; 9 nucleotides line up with TRBD2. Germline loops: CDR1 SGHRS, CDR2 YFSETQ. V was pared by 4 bases and J by 1 base, with 6 bases of the junction left unmatched. The CDR3 has 16 residues. The CDR3 DNA is TGCGCCAGCAGCCCCTTGAGCGGGGGGGCCAAAAACATTCAGTACTTC. Translating gives CASSPLSGGAKNIQYF.

This chain connects TRBV25-1 to TRBJ1-2; D call uncertain. CDR1 and CDR2 (germline): MGHDK, SYGVNS. V shed 1 base and J shed 4 bases, with 10 bases lying between them. CDR3 length: 14 amino acids. Written as DNA, the CDR3 is TGTGCCAGCAGTGAATTGACGGTTAGCTATGGCTACACCTTC. It is translated as CASSELTVSYGYTF.

The chain recombines TRBV11-2 with TRBJ1-6; TRBD1 might be the D (6 bases). CDR1 SGHAT and CDR2 FQNNGV come from the germline V gene. V was trimmed by 5 bases and J by 7 bases, leaving 15 bases between them. The CDR3 spans 15 residues. Here the CDR3 DNA reads TGTGCCAGCAGCGCTTTACAGGGAGTCAATTCACCCCTCCACTTT. The encoded protein is CASSALQGVNSPLHF.

For the CDR3, the DNA is TGTGCCAGCACGCCTCGAACCACAGGCTATCAAGAGACCCAGTACTTC. It yields the protein CASTPRTTGYQETQYF. The chain has TRBV28 and TRBJ2-5, with a possible D match to TRBD1 (5 bases). The V gene lost 7 bases and the J gene lost 2 bases, with 20 bases spanning the gap. The CDR3 totals 16 residues. Germline values: CDR1 MDHEN, CDR2 SYDVKM.

This clone was seen only once. The chain recombines TRBV10-3 with TRBJ2-1; 9 bases are shared with TRBD2. The germline gives CDR1 ENHRY, CDR2 SYGVKD. J was trimmed by 15 bases and V by 6 bases; bases with no gene match: 12. This CDR3 region has 13 residues. The chain's CDR3 is CAISPSGDFRRFF. In nucleotides, the CDR3 is TGTGCCATCAGCCCTAGCGGGGACTTCCGCCGGTTCTTC.

The J gene is TRBJ1-5, the V gene TRBV2; 8 nucleotides line up with TRBD1. The CDR3 has 14 residues. CDR1 is SNHLY, CDR2 FYNNEI, per germline. Trimming at V came to 2 bases and at J to 5 bases, leaving 2 bases not matched to a gene. The CDR3, as DNA: TGTGCCAGCAGTGAACAGGGGGCTTATCAGCCCCAGCATTTT. It translates to CASSEQGAYQPQHF.

This chain joins TRBV5-1 and TRBJ1-2, with D perhaps matching TRBD1 (5 bases). From germline, CDR1 is SGHRS and CDR2 YFSETQ. This CDR3 has 16 residues. V lost 0 bases to trimming and J lost 7 bases, with 19 bases between them. The CDR3, as DNA: TGCGCCAGCAGCTTGGAGGTGGGGCAGCCCTCGGCTGGCTACACCTTC. The encoded protein is CASSLEVGQPSAGYTF.

This clone was recorded a few times. The chain uses TRBV7-8 and TRBJ1-1; maybe TRBD1 (5 bases). The CDR3 has 15 residues. The V gene's germline CDR1 is SGHVS and CDR2 FQNEAQ. V was shortened by 3 bases and J by 1 base, with 12 bases between the two germline ends. CDR3 coding DNA: TGTGCCAGCAGCTTTTACGGGGGTGCGAACACTGAAGCTTTCTTT. This codes for CASSFYGGANTEAFF.

V gene TRBV6-6 combines with J gene TRBJ2-3; D is uncertain. The germline V gene encodes CDR1 MNHNY and CDR2 SVGAGI (reference sequence). This CDR3 region has 15 residues. The V and J ends lost 2 bases and 3 bases respectively, with 12 bases between them. CDR3 DNA sequence: TGTGCCAGCAGTTACGGGCGGAGTCGGACAGATACGCAGTATTTT. As protein: CASSYGRSRTDTQYF.

The chain joins TRBV19 to TRBJ1-1; D is unresolved. V shed 3 bases and J shed 7 bases, with 15 bases lying between them. Germline V gene lookup returns CDR1 LNHDA and CDR2 SQIVND (reference sequence). CDR3 size: 14 residues. CDR3 sequence (DNA): TGTGCCAGTAGTATTGGTGTGGGGATTGGTGAAGCTTTCTTT. The encoded protein is CASSIGVGIGEAFF.

This rearrangement joins TRBV18 to TRBJ2-2; tentatively, D is TRBD2 (5 bases). V lost 6 bases to trimming and J lost 0 bases, with 8 bases between them. CDR3 length equals 14 residues. Germline CDR1 is KGHSH and CDR2 is LQKENI. The CDR3 region has the DNA TGTGCCAGCTCGTACGGGACGAACACCGGGGAGCTGTTTTTT. Protein sequence: CASSYGTNTGELFF. The full variable domain, in which reference TRBV18 and TRBJ2-2 provide the parts outside the CDR3, is NAGVMQNPRHLVRRRGQEARLRCSPMKGHSHVYWYRQLPEEGLKFMVYLQKENIIDESGMPKERFSAEFPKEGPSILRIQQVVRGDSAAYFCASSYGTNTGELFFGEGSRLTVL.

The CDR3 spells CASSQDSAYEQYF. In nucleotides, the CDR3 is TGCGCCAGCAGCCAGGATTCAGCTTACGAGCAGTACTTC. V gene TRBV5-1 combines with J gene TRBJ2-7; no clear D. The CDR3 has 13 residues. Looked up from germline, CDR1 is SGHRS and CDR2 is YFSETQ. Trimming left V 4 bases short and J 4 bases short, with 12 bases between.

The rearrangement links TRBV7-9 to TRBJ1-6; D is undetermined. V shed 5 bases and J shed 6 bases, with 14 bases lying between them. CDR3 length: 15 amino acids. The germline V gene has CDR1 SEHNR and CDR2 FQNEAQ (reference sequence). CDR3 sequence (DNA): TGTGCCAGCAGCCTATGGGAGGCCAGTAATTCACCCCTCCACTTT. Residues: CASSLWEASNSPLHF.

This chain connects TRBV4-1 to TRBJ2-2; D gene uncertain. The V gene's germline CDR1 is MGHRA and CDR2 YSYEKL. Trimming took off 0 bases at V and 6 bases at J, with 8 bases between the two ends. This CDR3 is 14 amino acids long. The CDR3 DNA is TGCGCCAGCAGCCAAGATTCCGGGTCCGGGGAGCTGTTTTTT. As protein: CASSQDSGSGELFF.

The chain employs TRBV19 and TRBJ1-5; possibly TRBD1 for D (6 bases). CDR1 is LNHDA and CDR2 is SQIVND in the germline V gene (reference sequence). The CDR3 length is 15 residues. The V and J ends lost 5 bases and 5 bases respectively, with 16 bases between them. The CDR3 region has the DNA TGTGCCAGTAGTCCCGGGGGACAAGGATATCAGCCCCAGCATTTT. It encodes CASSPGGQGYQPQHF.

This clone was counted only a few times. V usage is TRBV15 and J usage is TRBJ1-5, with D unclear. The V end was cut by 5 bases, the J end by 2 bases, with 16 bases between. This CDR3 is 16 amino acids long. Germline V gene lookup returns CDR1 LNHNV and CDR2 YYDKDF (reference sequence). CDR3 bases: TGTGCCACCAGCCGCCGGGTCATCACTGGCAATCAGCCCCAGCATTTT. Residues: CATSRRVITGNQPQHF.

As to this clone: Other DNA sequences within the sample encode an identical CDR3. The V and J genes are TRBV7-2 and TRBJ2-3, with TRBD1 matching over 7 bases. The V and J ends lost 5 bases and 2 bases, in that order; junction bases with no gene match: 4. CDR3 length equals 14 residues. The germline CDR1 and CDR2 sequences are SGHTA and FQGNSA. The CDR3 spells CASSPDRATDTQYF. The CDR3 DNA is TGTGCCAGCAGCCCTGACAGGGCCACAGATACGCAGTATTTT.

CDR3 loop: CASSYGAREKLFF. Here the CDR3 DNA reads TGTGCCAGCAGTTACGGGGCACGGGAAAAACTGTTTTTT. The chain is built from TRBV6-6 and TRBJ1-4, with D perhaps matching TRBD1 (5 bases). The length of the CDR3 is 13 residues. Germline V gives CDR1 MNHNY, CDR2 SVGAGI (reference sequence). V was clipped by 2 bases and J by 8 bases, with 9 bases between them.

The CDR3 sequence is CASSFNQGENEKLFF. Written as DNA, the CDR3 is TGTGCCAGCAGTTTCAACCAGGGGGAGAATGAAAAACTGTTTTTT. The chain carries TRBV6-1 and TRBJ1-4; 7 bases fit TRBD1. The CDR3 contains 15 residues. V gave up 5 bases and J gave up 5 bases; unmatched junction bases: 8. CDR1 and CDR2 (germline): MNHNS, SASEGT.

The rearrangement uses TRBV7-2 and TRBJ2-5, with 11 bases matching TRBD2. The CDR3 sequence is 16 residues long. Trimming at V came to 5 bases and at J to 4 bases, leaving 9 bases not matched to a gene. The V gene's germline CDR1 is SGHTA and CDR2 FQGNSA. Here the CDR3 DNA reads TGTGCCAGCAGCCCTAGCGGGGGGTTAACGCCAGAGACCCAGTACTTC. Translation gives CASSPSGGLTPETQYF.

The chain couples TRBV6-1 to TRBJ2-7; 12 bases map to TRBD2. J lost 2 bases, V lost 3 bases, and 5 bases had no gene match. The CDR3 runs 16 residues. CDR1 MNHNS and CDR2 SASEGT come from the germline V gene. CDR3 sequence reads: CASSEASGGAAYEQYF. In nucleotides, the CDR3 is TGTGCCAGCAGTGAGGCTAGCGGGGGGGCGGCCTACGAGCAGTACTTC.

The chain links TRBV28 to TRBJ2-1; TRBD2 matches 8 bases. The trim removed 6 bases at V and 0 bases at J, leaving 4 bases unmatched. Germline V lookup: CDR1 MDHEN, CDR2 SYDVKM. The CDR3 loop spans 15 amino acids. CDR3 protein: CASRASGSSYNEQFF. Here the CDR3 DNA reads TGTGCCAGCAGGGCCAGCGGGAGCTCCTACAATGAGCAGTTCTTC.

The J gene is TRBJ2-5, the V gene TRBV4-2; 8 nucleotides align to TRBD2. Trimming cost V 1 base and J 4 bases; bases outside gene matches: 5. The CDR3 is made up of 15 amino acids. The germline gives CDR1 LGHNA, CDR2 YNFKEQ. CDR3 protein: CASSQALGGGETQYF. The CDR3 DNA reads TGTGCCAGCAGCCAAGCTCTCGGGGGGGGAGAGACCCAGTACTTC.